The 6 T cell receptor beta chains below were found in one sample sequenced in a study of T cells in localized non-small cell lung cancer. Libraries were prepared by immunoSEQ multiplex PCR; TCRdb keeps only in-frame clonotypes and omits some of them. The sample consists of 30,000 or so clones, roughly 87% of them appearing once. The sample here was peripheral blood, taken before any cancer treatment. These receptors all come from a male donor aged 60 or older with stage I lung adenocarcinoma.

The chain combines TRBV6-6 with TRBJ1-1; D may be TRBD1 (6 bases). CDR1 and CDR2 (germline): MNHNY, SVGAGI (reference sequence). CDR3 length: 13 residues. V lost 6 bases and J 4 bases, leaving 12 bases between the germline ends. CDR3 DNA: TGTGCCAGCAGAGAGGGGGGTTCCACTGAAGCTTTCTTT. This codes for CASREGGSTEAFF.

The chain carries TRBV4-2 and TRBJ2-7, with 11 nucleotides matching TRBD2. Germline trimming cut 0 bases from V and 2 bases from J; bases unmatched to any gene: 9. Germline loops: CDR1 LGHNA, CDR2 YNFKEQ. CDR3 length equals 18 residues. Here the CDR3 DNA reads TGTGCCAGCAGCCAAGATCGGGGGGGACTAGCGGCCGCCTACGAGCAGTACTTC. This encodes CASSQDRGGLAAAYEQYF.

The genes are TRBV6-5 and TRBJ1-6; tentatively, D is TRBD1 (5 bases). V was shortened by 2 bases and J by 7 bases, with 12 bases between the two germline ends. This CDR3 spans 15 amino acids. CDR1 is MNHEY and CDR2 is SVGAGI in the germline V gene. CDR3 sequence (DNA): TGTGCCAGCAGTTACCAGGGCGGGGTAAATTCACCCCTCCACTTT. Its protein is CASSYQGGVNSPLHF.

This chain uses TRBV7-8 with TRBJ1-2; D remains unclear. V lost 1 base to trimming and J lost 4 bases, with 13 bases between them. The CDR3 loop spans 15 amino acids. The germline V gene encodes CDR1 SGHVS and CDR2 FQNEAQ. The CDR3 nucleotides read TGTGCCAGCAGCTTAGGGACCGGGGTTTCCTATGGCTACACCTTC. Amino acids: CASSLGTGVSYGYTF.

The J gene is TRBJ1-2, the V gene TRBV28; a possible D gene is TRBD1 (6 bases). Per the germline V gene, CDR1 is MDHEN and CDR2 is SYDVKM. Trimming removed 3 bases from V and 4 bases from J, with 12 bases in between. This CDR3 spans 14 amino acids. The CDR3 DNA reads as TGTGCCAGCAGTTTCTCCAGGGGAGCCTATGGCTACACCTTC. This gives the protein CASSFSRGAYGYTF.

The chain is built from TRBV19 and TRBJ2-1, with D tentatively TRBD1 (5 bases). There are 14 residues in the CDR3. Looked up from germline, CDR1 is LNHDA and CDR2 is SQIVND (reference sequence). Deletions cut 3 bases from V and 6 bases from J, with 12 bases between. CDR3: CASSIFGRANEQFF. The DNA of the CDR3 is TGTGCCAGTAGTATTTTCGGCAGGGCCAATGAGCAGTTCTTC.